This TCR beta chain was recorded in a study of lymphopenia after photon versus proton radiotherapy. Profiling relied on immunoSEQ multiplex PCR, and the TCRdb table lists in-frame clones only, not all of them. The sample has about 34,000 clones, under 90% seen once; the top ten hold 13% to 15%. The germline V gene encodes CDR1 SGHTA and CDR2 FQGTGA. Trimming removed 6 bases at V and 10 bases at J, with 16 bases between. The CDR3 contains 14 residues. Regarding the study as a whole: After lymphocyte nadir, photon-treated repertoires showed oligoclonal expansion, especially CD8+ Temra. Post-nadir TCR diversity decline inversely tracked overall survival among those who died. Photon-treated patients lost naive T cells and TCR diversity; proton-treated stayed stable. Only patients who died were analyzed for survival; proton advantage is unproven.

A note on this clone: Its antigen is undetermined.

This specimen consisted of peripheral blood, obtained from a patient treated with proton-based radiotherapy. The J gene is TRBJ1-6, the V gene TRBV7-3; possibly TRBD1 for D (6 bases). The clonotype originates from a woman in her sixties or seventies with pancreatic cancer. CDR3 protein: CASSRTGPQSPLHF. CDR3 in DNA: TGTGCCAGCAGTCGTACAGGGCCGCAATCACCCCTCCACTTT.